This T cell receptor (beta chain) stems from a study of graft-versus-host responses after intestinal transplantation. From germline, CDR1 is KGHSH and CDR2 LQKENI. V lost 4 bases to trimming and J lost 6 bases; unmatched junction nucleotides: 3. The CDR3 consists of 13 residues. From the graft tissue, intraepithelial and lamina propria lymphocytes were released through processing. Some clones are missing from TCRdb's copy, which holds only in-frame ones; the method was immunoSEQ multiplex PCR. The sample contains roughly 16,000 clones, about 83% of which appear only once. This specimen was ileum tissue, taken 580 to 600 days after intestinal transplantation. This chain uses TRBV18 with TRBJ1-2, with 9 bases lining up with TRBD1. This clonotype originated in a human patient who received an intestinal transplant, so some T cells may come from the graft donor. The CDR3 DNA follows: TGTGCCAGCTCACTCCGGACAGGGGATGGCTACACCTTC. It is translated as CASSLRTGDGYTF.